This T cell receptor (beta chain) was observed in a study of T cells in Graves' hyperthyroidism and ophthalmopathy. About the research overall: Peripheral blood specimens were obtained at initial diagnosis, prior to any treatment.

Researchers amplified the TCR beta CDR3 regions from RNA transcripts. TCR CDR3 regions were first amplified by RT-PCR with HTBI primers. From the multiplex PCR reads, TCRdb called clonotypes with MiXCR, one entry per CDR3 protein. The table has about 290,000 distinct CDR3 sequences, around 19% seen once. This CDR3 is built from 16 residues. Trimming at V came to 6 bases and at J to 2 bases, leaving 9 bases not matched to a gene. Per the germline V gene, CDR1 is KGHDR and CDR2 is SFDVKD. Reasons for excluding patients were uncontrolled infection, other autoimmune disease, pregnancy or lactation. Each diagnosis was grounded in clinical symptoms, serum thyroxine and TRAb, thyroid ultrasound, and orbital computed tomography.

This TCR was recovered from a man aged 45-60 years with Graves' ophthalmopathy. The sample consisted of blood. The genes are TRBV24-1 and TRBJ2-3, with 8 bases aligning to TRBD2. The CDR3 DNA is TGTGCCACCAGTTCTCGGGGGGGCGTGAACACAGATACGCAGTATTTT. It yields the protein CATSSRGGVNTDTQYF.